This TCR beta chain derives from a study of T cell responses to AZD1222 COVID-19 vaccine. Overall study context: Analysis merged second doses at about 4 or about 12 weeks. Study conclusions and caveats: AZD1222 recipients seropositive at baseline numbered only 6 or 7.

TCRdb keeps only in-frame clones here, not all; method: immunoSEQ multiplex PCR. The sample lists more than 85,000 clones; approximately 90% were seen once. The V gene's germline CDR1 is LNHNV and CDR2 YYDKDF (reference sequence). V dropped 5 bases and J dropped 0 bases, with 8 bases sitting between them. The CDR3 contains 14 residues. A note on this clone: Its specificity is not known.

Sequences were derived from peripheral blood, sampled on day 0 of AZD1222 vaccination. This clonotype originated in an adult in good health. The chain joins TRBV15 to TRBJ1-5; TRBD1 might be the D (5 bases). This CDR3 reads CATSADSSNQPQHF. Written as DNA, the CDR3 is TGTGCCACCAGCGCAGACAGTAGCAATCAGCCCCAGCATTTT.